This T cell receptor (beta chain) derives from a study of PD-L1 blockade in urothelial cancer (dated 2017 in TCRdb). At the level of the whole study: Every patient began therapy at some point between 2013 and 2015 and was given atezolizumab 1,200 mg intravenously every 3 weeks. Approximately 29 patients had pretreatment blood TCR-seq, about 25 had at least one posttreatment blood collection, and about 25 had tumor TCR-seq. Twenty-five of 29 patients were males with bladder-origin urothelial cancer, and about 60% of the roughly 30 reported a prior smoking history. An ECOG performance status of 0 or 1 was recorded for the patients, and 0 to 3 prior chemotherapy regimens had been received by the patients. An exploratory multi-omic analysis was conducted of the somatic, immune and clinical correlates of response to PD-L1 blockade with atezolizumab in urothelial cancer. Progression-free survival longer than 6 months counted as durable clinical benefit, and TCR features were additionally tested against both progression-free and overall survival. Blood samples were analyzed at two time points: 3 weeks after treatment start (second dose) and 6 weeks after treatment start. A median of about 140,000 T cells and some 82,000 unique TCRs was obtained from blood samples, and a median clonality of approximately 0.08 was observed. Pretreatment tumor samples, along with matched peripheral blood serially collected before and after atezolizumab treatment, were subjected to TCR sequencing. Durable clinical benefit was achieved by nine patients but not by the remaining 20. In the same patients, whole exome sequencing and RNA sequencing of pretreatment tumors were performed in addition to TCR sequencing. The study at large found these results: A pretreatment peripheral blood TCR clonality below the median was linked to improved progression-free and overall survival. Because the sample size was small (n = 29) and many of the analyses were exploratory, the results are meant to be hypothesis-generating. Patients with durable benefit showed greater expansion of tumor-associated TCR clones in peripheral blood 3 weeks after starting treatment (n ≈ 21, p = 0.022).

The sample's time point label, in plain terms: pretreatment peripheral blood. The cohort included 29 patients with locally advanced or metastatic urothelial carcinoma who were treated at Memorial Sloan Kettering on a trial protocol. Peripheral blood mononuclear cells were collected from each patient pretreatment and during treatment, giving between 1 and 8 total time points per patient. The Qiagen DNeasy Blood extraction kit was used to purify genomic DNA from total PBMCs and tumor samples. PBMCs were collected pretreatment and during treatment and were isolated and stored as previously described. V ends up 5 bases short and J 5 bases short, with an unmatched junction base count of 13. There are 16 amino acids in the CDR3, from cysteine to phenylalanine inclusive. Solely the CDR3 DNA is kept, with 48 bases framed from the first base. In the germline V gene, CDR1 corresponds to SGHAT and CDR2 to FQNNGV.

There are many counts of this clone. No antigen is known for it. Base quality data are lacking; no much larger clone is found one base away. Synthetic TCR analog templates were spiked into each PCR to estimate absolute template abundance from read counts. Using the immunoSEQ assay, TCRbeta CDR3 regions were amplified from genomic DNA with bias-controlled V and J gene primers. Sequencing of rearranged TCRbeta segments was done at approximately 20X coverage. The published analysis was carried out like this. Clustering was used to correct sequencing errors, and CDR3s were annotated against IMGT to assign V, D and J genes. Downstream analyses used only productive TCRbeta rearrangements and left out out-of-frame or stop-codon sequences. Clonality was computed as one minus Shannon entropy normalized by the log of the number of unique productive sequences. Clones differing between time points or between blood and tumor were identified by Fisher's exact test with Benjamini-Hochberg correction at adjusted p below 0.01. This immuneACCESS table, as held by TCRdb, lists in-frame sequences with V and J called but not all clones. Of the missing ones, under half trace to an unresolved V gene in checked studies; the others have no known cause. V and J calls and clone size are those listed in that table; D and trimming were worked out from the DNA. The sample has about 130,000 clones on record, less than 85% of them singletons. The ten largest clones take up 3.2% of the sample.

This material consisted of PBMCs, taken around atezolizumab (anti-PD-L1) treatment. This receptor chain uses TRBV11-2 and TRBJ2-5, with 8 junctional bases fitting TRBD1. This TCR came from a middle-aged man with urothelial cancer. The DNA sequence is TGTGCCAGCAGCCGAGGACAGGGCGGGCTAGGGGAGACCCAGTACTTC. Its protein product is CASSRGQGGLGETQYF.